A selection of T cell receptor beta chains follows, all from one sample in a study. Using its own MiXCR run on the RT-PCR reads, TCRdb lists one record per CDR3 protein. The sample includes more than 550,000 distinct CDR3 sequences, approximately 14% of them seen just once. The sample taken for sequencing was memory CD4+ T cells from blood. The receptors were sampled from a female donor in good health, serving as a healthy control. Each CDR3 is given with its conserved first and last residue. The D gene is left open where the match is weak. Clone size is shown for a subset of rows, as once, few, many or a class of expanded clone.

d_call clone_size j_call v_call cdr3_aa cdr3_nt
. . TRBJ1-5 TRBV6-2/TRBV6-3 CASSPPDRLNQPQHF TGTGCCAGCAGTCCCCCCGACAGACTCAATCAGCCCCAGCATTTT
TRBD1 few TRBJ1-3 TRBV7-8 CASSQGAHSGNTIYF TGTGCCAGCTCTCAGGGGGCCCACTCTGGAAACACCATATATTTT
TRBD2 many TRBJ2-1 TRBV5-6 CASSLVGGGPGEQFF TGTGCCAGCAGCTTGGTGGGGGGAGGGCCTGGAGAGCAGTTCTTC
. few TRBJ1-5 TRBV6-2/TRBV6-3 CASRPPGDGGQPQHF TGTGCCAGCAGACCCCCCGGGGACGGGGGGCAGCCCCAGCATTTT
. . TRBJ1-4 TRBV6-2/TRBV6-3 CASRDLDGNEKLFF TGTGCCAGCAGAGACTTGGACGGGAATGAAAAACTGTTTTTT
. few TRBJ2-3 TRBV11-2 CASSISGHSTDTQYF TGTGCCAGCAGCATCAGCGGGCATAGCACAGATACGCAGTATTTT
. . TRBJ1-3 TRBV5-1 CASSLASTNGNTIYF TGCGCCAGCAGCTTGGCCTCGACGAATGGAAACACCATATATTTT
TRBD2 many TRBJ2-7 TRBV29-1 CSVGGLAVYEQYF TGCAGCGTTGGCGGGCTAGCGGTATACGAGCAGTACTTC
. . TRBJ2-4 TRBV11-2 CASSSYREDIQYF TGTGCCAGCAGCTCCTACAGGGAGGACATTCAGTACTTC
TRBD2 . TRBJ2-1 TRBV4-3 CASSQDYTSGGLDEQFF TGCGCCAGCAGCCAAGATTATACTAGCGGGGGGTTAGATGAGCAGTTCTTC
. . TRBJ2-7 TRBV29-1 CSVIYSAPGSGQYF TGCAGCGTGATATACTCAGCCCCAGGGTCGGGGCAGTACTTC
. . TRBJ1-1 TRBV7-9 CASSLAAGNGPEAFF TGTGCCAGCAGCTTAGCGGCAGGGAACGGGCCCGAAGCTTTCTTT
. . TRBJ2-7 TRBV20-1 CSASAGTYEQYF TGCAGTGCTAGTGCGGGGACTTACGAGCAGTACTTC
TRBD1 few TRBJ2-1 TRBV20-1 CSAPGTGEGEQFF TGCAGTGCTCCGGGGACAGGGGAGGGCGAGCAGTTCTTC
. . TRBJ1-1 TRBV29-1 CSVRAPEAFF TGCAGCGTCCGGGCCCCCGAAGCTTTCTTT
TRBD2 . TRBJ2-5 TRBV4-1 CASSQVAGSREVLVTQYF TGCGCCAGCAGCCAGGTAGCGGGGTCCCGCGAAGTCTTGGTGACCCAGTACTTC
. . TRBJ1-2 TRBV28 CASSPYDRLSYGYTF TGTGCCAGCAGTCCGTACGACAGGTTGTCCTATGGCTACACTTTC
TRBD2 . TRBJ2-1 TRBV5-1 CASRPGGGAYNEQFF TGCGCCAGCAGGCCCGGGGGAGGGGCCTACAATGAGCAGTTCTTC
. . TRBJ1-2 TRBV7-3 CASRPDRSHGYTF TGTGCCAGCAGACCCGACAGGTCCCATGGCTACACCTTC
. . TRBJ2-3 TRBV18 CASSRTAASTDTQYF TGTGCCAGCTCACGTACGGCCGCTAGCACAGATACGCAGTATTTT
. few TRBJ2-1 TRBV21-1 CASSKAGDELGYNEQFF TGTGCCAGCAGCAAAGCGGGGGATGAGTTGGGCTACAATGAGCAGTTCTTC
. . TRBJ1-1 TRBV11-2 CASSFHGQGTEAFF TGTGCCAGCAGCTTTCACGGCCAGGGCACTGAAGCTTTCTTT
TRBD1 many TRBJ1-2 TRBV10-2 CASSESGTGTSSTF TGCGCCAGCAGTGAGTCAGGGACAGGGACCTCCAGCACCTTC
TRBD2 many TRBJ2-3 TRBV4-2 CASSQDLYTSGTTDTQYF TGTGCCAGCAGCCAAGATCTCTATACTAGCGGGACCACAGATACGCAGTATTTT
. many TRBJ2-7 TRBV29-1 CSVLYIREQYF TGCAGCGTTCTATACATTCGCGAGCAGTACTTC
. . TRBJ1-2 TRBV27 CASRVAGVGYTF TGTGCCAGCAGGGTAGCGGGTGTGGGCTACACCTTC
. . TRBJ2-1 TRBV4-2 CASSQDKHGGRVNEQFF TGTGCCAGCAGCCAAGATAAGCATGGGGGGCGCGTCAATGAGCAGTTCTTC
. few TRBJ1-5 TRBV29-1 CSALGAGYGQPQHF TGCAGCGCACTAGGGGCAGGGTACGGACAGCCCCAGCATTTT
TRBD1 many TRBJ2-3 TRBV4-3 CASSQQGEGSDTQYF TGCGCCAGCAGCCAGCAGGGGGAAGGGTCAGATACGCAGTATTTT
. . TRBJ1-4 TRBV7-7 CASAQGGPNEKLFF TGTGCTAGCGCTCAGGGCGGACCCAATGAAAAACTGTTTTTT
. many TRBJ1-2 TRBV4-3 CASSQEGWYGYTF TGCGCCAGCAGCCAAGAGGGGTGGTATGGCTACACCTTC
TRBD1 . TRBJ2-3 TRBV5-1 CASSLGTGLTDTQYF TGCGCCAGCAGCTTAGGGACAGGACTCACAGATACGCAGTATTTT
. few TRBJ2-2 TRBV7-3 CASSFRVPEELFF TGTGCCAGCAGCTTCCGGGTGCCAGAGGAGCTGTTTTTT
. few TRBJ2-7 TRBV28 CASSPVGHEQYF TGTGCCAGCAGTCCAGTTGGGCACGAGCAGTACTTC
. many TRBJ2-1 TRBV29-1 CSAGRRRDNEQFF TGCAGCGCCGGTCGGCGGAGAGACAATGAGCAGTTCTTC
. . TRBJ2-3 TRBV20-1 CSATLGSSTDTQYF TGCAGTGCTACCCTCGGGAGCAGCACAGATACGCAGTATTTT
. . TRBJ2-7 TRBV7-2 CASTKRATSYEQYF TGTGCCAGCACTAAACGGGCTACTTCCTACGAGCAGTACTTC
TRBD1 many TRBJ1-1 TRBV24-1 CATSDPRTGGTEAFF TGTGCCACCAGTGATCCTAGGACAGGGGGCACTGAAGCTTTCTTT
. . TRBJ1-4 TRBV11-2 CASSLDLVRGAVFF TGTGCCAGCAGCTTAGATTTGGTCCGGGGAGCGGTGTTTTTT
. . TRBJ1-4 TRBV30 CAWSVLEKLFF TGTGCCTGGAGTGTCCTTGAAAAACTGTTTTTT
. many TRBJ2-1 TRBV10-3 CAISPDPNEQFF TGTGCCATCAGCCCGGACCCAAATGAGCAGTTCTTC
TRBD2 . TRBJ2-1 TRBV20-1 CSVRSGLAVYNEQFF TGCAGTGTCAGAAGTGGGCTAGCGGTTTACAATGAGCAGTTCTTC
. few TRBJ2-1 TRBV9 CASSAREGEQFF TGTGCCAGCAGCGCCAGAGAAGGTGAGCAGTTCTTC
. few TRBJ1-1 TRBV5-1 CASYGGMNTEAFF TGCGCCAGCTACGGAGGGATGAACACTGAAGCTTTCTTT
TRBD1 . TRBJ2-7 TRBV6-2/TRBV6-3 CASSQQGESYEQYF TGTGCCAGCAGTCAACAGGGGGAGTCCTACGAGCAGTACTTC
. few TRBJ1-5 TRBV30 CAWKRAGGNQPQHF TGTGCCTGGAAGCGGGCAGGGGGCAATCAGCCCCAGCATTTT
. . TRBJ2-5 TRBV3-1 CASSQAGTPRGTQYF TGTGCCAGCAGCCAAGCCGGGACTCCTCGGGGGACCCAGTACTTC
TRBD2 many TRBJ2-7 TRBV7-2 CASSFSGAGAYEQYF TGTGCCAGCAGCTTTAGCGGGGCCGGGGCCTACGAGCAGTACTTC
TRBD1 few TRBJ1-5 TRBV12-3/TRBV12-4 CASSPRDRENNYINQPQHF TGTGCCAGCAGTCCCCGGGACAGGGAAAACAACTATATCAATCAGCCCCAGCATTTT
. few TRBJ1-3 TRBV4-1 CASSLFPTLGENTIYF TGCGCCAGCAGCCTCTTCCCGACCCTGGGCGAAAACACCATATATTTT
. . TRBJ1-3 TRBV12-3/TRBV12-4 CASTLGRLSSGNTIYF TGTGCCAGCACCTTGGGACGGCTGAGCTCTGGAAACACCATATATTTT
TRBD1 few TRBJ1-5 TRBV28 CASRTSQGDQPQHF TGTGCCAGCAGAACATCACAGGGGGACCAGCCCCAGCATTTT